Reported below is one TCR beta chain. What this receptor recognizes is not known. No much larger clone exists at a distance of one base, and base qualities are not known. Patients with melanoma were used as donors. The method behind the library was the immunoSEQ multiplex PCR assay. The clones in this table, taken by TCRdb from immuneACCESS, are in-frame only. Not every clone is retained; where verified, under half of the shortfall comes from an unresolved V gene, and the cause of the rest is unknown. The sample table holds 20,000 to 25,000 clones, of which approximately 80% were seen once. In total, the top ten clones hold 3.5% to 4% of the sample. The entry originates in a study of CD4+ T cells in melanoma (dated 2022 in TCRdb). As for the study more broadly: Neoantigen-specific CD4+ T cells in human melanoma were what the study investigated. Points the paper makes about the study in general: Neoantigen-specific CD4+ T cells were reported to be correlated with the function of CD8+ T cells, macrophages and B cells. Neoantigen-specific CD4+ T cells in melanoma were reported to show diverse differentiation states.

For CDR1 and CDR2, the germline V gene (reference sequence) lists LNHNV and YYDKDF. V loses 5 bases at its end and J loses 8 bases; junction bases beyond the gene matches: 13. From the cysteine up to the phenylalanine, the CDR3 has a length of 15 residues. The only DNA kept is the CDR3, 45 bases in frame from the first base. The TCR sequence derives from a human donor with melanoma. Sequenced sample: cells from a culture (not recorded whether cultured in vitro). The sequence is built from TRBV15 and TRBJ2-3, with 7 bases aligning to TRBD2. CDR3 sequence: CATSGRLAQDSTQYF. The nucleotide sequence is given as TGTGCCACCAGCGGAAGACTAGCTCAGGATTCTACGCAGTATTTT.